This T cell receptor (beta chain) was identified in a study of graft-versus-host responses after intestinal transplantation. For this clone: Its antigen is not identified.

J was trimmed by 3 bases and V by 6 bases; bases with no gene match: 8. The CDR3 length is 14 residues. Germline loops: CDR1 SGHAT, CDR2 FQNNGV. Study-wide results and caveats: Allografts of one patient group, those with graft-donor T cell macrochimerism, had high graft-versus-host to host-versus-graft clonal ratios. Early HvG declines after transplant were associated with peak circulating GvH clone levels.

Sequenced by immunoSEQ multiplex PCR; TCRdb stores in-frame clones only, minus some. Of around 84,000 clones detected, around 86% appear once; the ten largest clones hold about 18%. The sequence was collected from a human donor who received an intestinal transplant. The rearrangement uses TRBV11-2 and TRBJ2-7; 7 bases line up with TRBD1. Here the sequenced sample was unstimulated CD8+ T cells sorted from spleen or lymph node cells, taken before intestinal transplant. The CDR3: CASRGTDNDYEQYF. DNA for the CDR3: TGTGCCAGCAGGGGGACAGATAATGACTACGAGCAGTACTTC.